A selection of T cell receptor beta chains follows, all from one sample in a study of control samples from healthy donors and cancer patients. Method: immunoSEQ multiplex PCR; TCRdb's copy keeps in-frame clones and lacks some. The sample shows about 73,000 clones, roughly 92% of them seen only once. The sequencing sample was made of blood. These receptors were taken from a woman between 40 and 50 years old in good health. The CDR3 runs from the conserved cysteine through the conserved F or W. D genes are given only for firm matches. The size of a clone is reported for some rows only, either as once, few or many, or as a class for expanded clones.

TRBJ1-3	NA	NA	TRBV6-5	CASNTGSGNTIYF	TGTGCCAGCAACACAGGGTCTGGAAACACCATATATTTT
TRBJ2-3	NA	NA	TRBV27	CASFFGAGASRTDTQYF	TGTGCCAGCTTTTTTGGGGCGGGGGCCAGCCGCACAGATACGCAGTATTTT
TRBJ1-6	TRBD1	NA	TRBV28	CASRDRGYSPLHF	TGTGCCAGCCGGGACAGGGGGTACTCACCCCTCCACTTT
TRBJ1-3	NA	NA	TRBV5-6	CASSPGWGTGNTIYF	TGTGCCAGCAGCCCTGGATGGGGAACTGGAAACACCATATATTTT
TRBJ2-1	NA	NA	TRBV29-1	CSVVTYSSYNEQFF	TGCAGCGTTGTTACGTATAGCTCCTACAATGAGCAGTTCTTC
TRBJ1-2	NA	NA	TRBV14	CASSQSIWGRHNYGYTF	TGTGCCAGCAGCCAAAGTATCTGGGGGCGTCATAACTATGGCTACACCTTC
TRBJ1-5	NA	NA	TRBV19	CARSKWAHSNQPQHF	TGTGCCAGAAGTAAATGGGCCCATAGCAATCAGCCCCAGCATTTT
TRBJ1-2	NA	NA	TRBV9	CASSQRGYGYTF	TGTGCCAGCAGCCAGCGAGGGTATGGCTACACCTTC
TRBJ1-2	NA	NA	TRBV6-5	CASSYSTGLGDGYTF	TGTGCCAGCAGTTACTCGACAGGTTTAGGCGATGGCTACACCTTC
TRBJ1-1	TRBD1	NA	TRBV7-9	CASSQDRTAFF	TGTGCCAGCAGCCAGGACAGGACGGCTTTCTTT
TRBJ2-7	TRBD1	NA	TRBV10-2	CASSDPRTGEYEQYF	TGCGCCAGCAGTGATCCCAGGACAGGTGAATACGAGCAGTACTTC
TRBJ2-1	TRBD1	once	TRBV5-1	CASSPNHRGSYNEQFF	TGCGCCAGCAGCCCAAACCACAGGGGGTCCTACAATGAGCAGTTCTTC
TRBJ2-2	NA	few	TRBV5-1	CASSTGTFDTGELFF	TGCGCCAGCAGCACTGGGACATTTGACACCGGGGAGCTGTTTTTT
TRBJ2-5	TRBD2	once	TRBV7-8	CASSSRVAGGETQYF	TGTGCCAGCAGCTCCCGGGTAGCGGGGGGGGAGACCCAGTACTTC
TRBJ1-1	NA	NA	TRBV5-1	CASSLDSNTEAFF	TGCGCCAGCAGCTTGGACAGTAACACTGAAGCTTTCTTT
TRBJ1-1	NA	NA	TRBV6-1	CASSEARGFSDTEAFF	TGTGCCAGCAGTGAAGCGCGCGGGTTTTCGGACACTGAAGCTTTCTTT
TRBJ2-1	TRBD2	NA	TRBV5-1	CATGERGGSYNEQFF	TGCGCCACAGGAGAGCGGGGGGGCTCCTACAATGAGCAGTTCTTC
TRBJ1-2	NA	NA	TRBV7-9	CASSLDGFRGYTF	TGTGCCAGCAGCTTAGATGGGTTCCGCGGCTACACCTTC
TRBJ2-3	TRBD1	NA	TRBV2	CASRDSTGVSTDTQYF	TGTGCCAGCAGAGACTCTACAGGGGTCAGCACAGATACGCAGTATTTT
TRBJ1-1	TRBD1	NA	TRBV28	CASSLQQGRLKKNTEAFF	TGTGCCAGCAGTTTGCAACAGGGGCGTCTAAAAAAGAACACTGAAGCTTTCTTT
TRBJ1-2	TRBD1	NA	TRBV29-1	CSGSTGGSRYGYTF	TGCAGCGGATCGACAGGGGGAAGTCGCTATGGCTACACCTTC
TRBJ2-7	TRBD2	NA	TRBV3-1/TRBV3-2	CASSQGTSPYEQYF	TGTGCCAGCAGCCAAGGGACTAGTCCGTACGAGCAGTACTTC
TRBJ2-2	TRBD1	NA	TRBV11-2	CASTNNRGLVGELFF	TGTGCCAGCACCAATAACAGGGGCCTTGTCGGGGAGCTGTTTTTT
TRBJ1-2	NA	NA	TRBV3-1/TRBV3-2	CASSQDPGSTPGYTF	TGTGCCAGCAGCCAAGATCCAGGTTCGACGCCAGGCTACACCTTC
TRBJ2-4	NA	once	TRBV30	CAWSRTWDTLSKNIQYF	TGTGCCTGGAGTCGTACATGGGACACCCTCTCCAAAAACATTCAGTACTTC
TRBJ1-1	NA	NA	TRBV7-9	CASSSRETPNTEAFF	TGTGCCAGCAGCTCACGGGAGACACCGAACACTGAAGCTTTCTTT
TRBJ2-3	NA	NA	TRBV4-2	CASSQDSRADTQYF	TGTGCCAGCAGCCAAGATAGCAGGGCAGATACGCAGTATTTT
TRBJ2-7	NA	NA	TRBV7-2	CASRSGGQSYEQYF	TGTGCCAGCAGATCAGGAGGACAGTCCTACGAGCAGTACTTC
TRBJ2-1	NA	NA	TRBV14	CASSQQIAERLFF	TGTGCCAGCAGCCAACAAATAGCGGAGCGTCTGTTCTTC
TRBJ2-7	TRBD1	NA	TRBV5-1	CASSPDRAYEQYF	TGCGCCAGCAGCCCGGACAGGGCCTACGAGCAGTACTTC
TRBJ1-5	NA	NA	TRBV3-1/TRBV3-2	CASSQDRGLQNQPQHF	TGTGCCAGCAGCCAAGATCGGGGCCTACAAAATCAGCCCCAGCATTTT
TRBJ2-3	TRBD2	NA	TRBV4-3	CASSQALLAGTRRDTQYF	TGCGCCAGCAGCCAAGCGCTACTAGCGGGAACCCGGAGGGATACGCAGTATTTT
TRBJ1-1	NA	NA	TRBV13	CASTPQRNTEAFF	TGTGCCAGCACCCCTCAACGGAACACTGAAGCTTTCTTT
TRBJ2-5	NA	NA	TRBV14	CASSQGAKSETQYF	TGTGCCAGCAGCCAGGGGGCGAAATCGGAGACCCAGTACTTC
TRBJ1-1	NA	NA	TRBV5-1	CASSLWTVDEAFF	TGCGCCAGCAGCTTGTGGACAGTGGATGAAGCTTTCTTT
TRBJ2-5	TRBD2	once	TRBV5-1	CASSRGLAQETQYF	TGCGCCAGCAGCCGCGGACTAGCCCAAGAGACCCAGTACTTC
TRBJ1-1	NA	NA	TRBV18	CASSPEMNTEAFF	TGTGCCAGCTCACCTGAGATGAACACTGAAGCTTTCTTT
TRBJ1-6	NA	NA	TRBV21-1	CASSARRGKSSPLYF	TGTGCCAGCAGCGCCAGGCGGGGTAAGTCCTCACCCCTCTACTTT
TRBJ2-7	NA	NA	TRBV11-2	CASSLVRLGYEQYF	TGTGCCAGCAGCTTAGTTCGACTGGGCTACGAGCAGTACTTC
TRBJ2-3	TRBD2	NA	TRBV7-8	CASSTASGGSLPSTDTQYF	TGTGCCAGCAGCACCGCTAGCGGGGGTTCCCTACCTAGCACAGATACGCAGTATTTT
TRBJ2-3	NA	once	TRBV24-1	CATSESGTDTQYF	TGTGCCACCAGTGAATCGGGCACAGATACGCAGTATTTT
TRBJ2-1	NA	NA	TRBV7-3	CASSLARDSYNEQFF	TGTGCCAGCAGCTTAGCGAGGGACTCCTACAATGAGCAGTTCTTC
TRBJ2-7	NA	NA	TRBV12-3/TRBV12-4	CASSPYYEQYF	TGTGCCAGCAGTCCATACTACGAGCAGTACTTC
TRBJ1-4	NA	once	TRBV2	CASSDPATNEKLFF	TGTGCCAGCAGTGACCCTGCAACTAATGAAAAACTGTTTTTT
TRBJ2-7	NA	NA	TRBV7-2	CASSLGLGREQYF	TGTGCCAGCAGCCTAGGACTGGGTAGGGAGCAGTACTTC